This passage covers 2 T cell receptor beta chains from one sample sequenced in a study of CD8+CD57+ T cells in acquired aplastic anemia. For sequencing, patients were chosen who had shown expansion of CD8+CD57+ cells by flow cytometry. TCR beta VDJ and CDR3 were profiled, and genomic DNA was the template. MiXCR was run by TCRdb on the reads, yielding one entry per CDR3 protein. The table lists 150,000 to 200,000 distinct CDR3 sequences, roughly 50% of them singletons. The sample consisted of sorted CD4+, CD8+, or CD8+CD57+ T cells (not recorded which) from PBMCs. All receptors derive from a human donor with aplastic anemia.

This clonotype was seen ten or more times. V gene TRBV6-2 or TRBV6-3 combines with J gene TRBJ1-6, with D maybe TRBD1 (6 bases). Trimming shortened V by 6 bases and J by 5 bases, and 17 bases separated the two germline ends. There are 16 residues in the CDR3. The germline gives CDR1 MNHEY, CDR2 SVGEGT. The CDR3 sequence is CASSLQRQDDNSPLHF. The DNA for the CDR3 is TGTGCCAGCAGCCTCCAGAGACAGGACGATAATTCACCCCTCCACTTT.

The chain carries TRBV19 and TRBJ2-1; 8 positions match TRBD1. Germline-derived CDR1 and CDR2 are LNHDA and SQIVND (reference sequence). CDR3 length: 14 amino acids. The junction had 7 bases not matched to a gene; V was cut back by 6 bases and J by 6 bases. The CDR3 is CASSFGQGGNEQFF. As DNA, the CDR3 is TGTGCCAGTAGCTTCGGACAGGGAGGCAATGAGCAGTTCTTC.